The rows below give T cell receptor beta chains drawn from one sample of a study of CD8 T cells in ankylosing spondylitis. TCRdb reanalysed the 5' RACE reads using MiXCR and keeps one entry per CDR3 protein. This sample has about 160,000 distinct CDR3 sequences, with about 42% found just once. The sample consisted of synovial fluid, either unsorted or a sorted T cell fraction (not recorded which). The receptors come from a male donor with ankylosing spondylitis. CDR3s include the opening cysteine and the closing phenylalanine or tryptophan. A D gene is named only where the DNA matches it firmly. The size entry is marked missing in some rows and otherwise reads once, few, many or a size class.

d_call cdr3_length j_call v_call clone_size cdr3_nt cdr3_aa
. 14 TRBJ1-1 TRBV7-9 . TGTGCCAGCAGCACATCTCCCGGGACTCAGCAAGCTTTCTTT CASSTSPGTQQAFF
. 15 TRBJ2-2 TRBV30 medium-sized TGTGCCTGGAGTGTAAGGATCAGGTCTGCCGGGGAGCTGTTTTTT CAWSVRIRSAGELFF
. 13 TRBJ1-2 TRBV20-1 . TGCAGTGCTTTACACAGGGAAAACTATGGCTACACCTTC CSALHRENYGYTF
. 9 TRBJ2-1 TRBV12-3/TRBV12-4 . TGTGCGGGAGACAATGAGCAGTTCTTC CAGDNEQFF
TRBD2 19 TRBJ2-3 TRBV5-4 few TGTGCCAGCAGCTTGGAAGCCAGCGGGAGGGCCCTCAGCACAGATACGCAGTATTTT CASSLEASGRALSTDTQYF
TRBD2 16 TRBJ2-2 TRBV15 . TGTGCCACCAGCAGAGATGGGAGGGCCCCCACCGGGGAGCTGTTTTTT CATSRDGRAPTGELFF
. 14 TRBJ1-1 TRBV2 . TGTGCCAGCAGTGAAGGGAGGGGGAACACTGAAGCTTTCTTT CASSEGRGNTEAFF
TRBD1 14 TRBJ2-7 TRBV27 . TGTGCCAGCGGAAACCGGGACAGGTTCTACGAGCAGTACTTC CASGNRDRFYEQYF
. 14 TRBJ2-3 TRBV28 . TGTGCCAGCAGTACGATAGCCCTCACAGATACGCAGTATTTT CASSTIALTDTQYF
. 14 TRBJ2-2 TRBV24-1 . TGTGCCACCAGTGGGACACTTAACACCGGGGAGCTGTTTTTT CATSGTLNTGELFF
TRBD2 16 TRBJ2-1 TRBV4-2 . TGTGCCAGCAGCCAAGATCCAGCGGGGGGTCACAATGAGCAGTTCTTC CASSQDPAGGHNEQFF
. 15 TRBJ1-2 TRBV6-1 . TGTGCCAGCAGTGAAGCCCCGATAGCTAACTATGGCTACACCTTC CASSEAPIANYGYTF
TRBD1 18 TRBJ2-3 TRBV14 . TGTGCCAGCAGCCACCACACGACAGGGGCCACAAGCACAGATACGCAGTATTTT CASSHHTTGATSTDTQYF
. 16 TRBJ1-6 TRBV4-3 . TGCGCCAGCAGCCAAGACCTGAGCTCCTATAATTCACCCCTCCACTTT CASSQDLSSYNSPLHF
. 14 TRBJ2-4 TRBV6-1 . TGTGCCAGCAGTGAATCCGACTTGAAAAGCATTCAGTACTTC CASSESDLKSIQYF
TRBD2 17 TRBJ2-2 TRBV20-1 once TGCAGTGCTAGACCCTCTGAACTAGCGGGAGCCCCCGGGGAGCTGTTTTTT CSARPSELAGAPGELFF
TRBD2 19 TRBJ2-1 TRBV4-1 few TGCGCCAGCAGCCAAGACGGGACTAGCGGGGGGGGACCCTACAATGAGCAGTTCTTC CASSQDGTSGGGPYNEQFF
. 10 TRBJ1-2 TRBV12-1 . TGTGCCAGCAGCGCCTATGGCTACACCTTC CASSAYGYTF
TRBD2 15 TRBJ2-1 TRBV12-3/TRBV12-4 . TGTGCCAGCAGCCTCCTGACTAGCGCCCACAATGAGCAGTTCTTC CASSLLTSAHNEQFF
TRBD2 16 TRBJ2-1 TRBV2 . TGTGCCAGCAGTGATCCAGCGGGGGACCACTACAATGAGCAGTTCTTC CASSDPAGDHYNEQFF
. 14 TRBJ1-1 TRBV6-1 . TGTGCCAGCAGCCCGGGTCTAGGGAACACTGAAGCTTTCTTT CASSPGLGNTEAFF
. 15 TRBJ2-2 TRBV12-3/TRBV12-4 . TGTGCCAGCAGTTTTCGGAGAAGGCACACCGGGGTGCTGTTTTTT CASSFRRRHTGVLFF
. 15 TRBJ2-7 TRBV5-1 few TGCGCCAGCAGCCCAATTCGGGACCGCAACTACGAGCAGTACTTC CASSPIRDRNYEQYF
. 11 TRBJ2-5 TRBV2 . TGTGCCAGCATTTCCGCATGGACCCAGTACTTC CASISAWTQYF
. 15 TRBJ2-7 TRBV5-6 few TGTGCCAGCAGCTTGTTGGAGTTGCCACCCTACGAGCAGTACTTC CASSLLELPPYEQYF
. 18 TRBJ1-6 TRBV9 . TGTGCCAGCAGCGCCGGGGCAGGGATGAGCTCCTATAATTCACCCCTCCACTTT CASSAGAGMSSYNSPLHF
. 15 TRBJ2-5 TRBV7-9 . TGTGCCAGCAGCTTAGGGATAAAGGGACAAGAGACCCAGTACTTC CASSLGIKGQETQYF
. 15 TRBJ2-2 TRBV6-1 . TGTGCCAGCAGTGAAGGCCCAGGGGACACCGGGGAGCTGTTTTTT CASSEGPGDTGELFF
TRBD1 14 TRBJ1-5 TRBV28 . TGTGCCAGCAGAACATACAGGGGAAGGGGGCCCCAGCATTTT CASRTYRGRGPQHF
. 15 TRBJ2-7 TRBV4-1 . TGCGCCAGCAGCCATGCTCCCCGCAGGAACTACGAGCAGTACTTC CASSHAPRRNYEQYF
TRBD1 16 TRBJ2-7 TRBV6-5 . TGTGCCAGCAGTTATTATTTCCGGGACAGGGGTTACGAGCAGTACTTC CASSYYFRDRGYEQYF
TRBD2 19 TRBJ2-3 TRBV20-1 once TGCAGTGCTAGAGTGACGGAGGCTAGCGGGAGGCATTATGGGGATACGCAGTATTTT CSARVTEASGRHYGDTQYF
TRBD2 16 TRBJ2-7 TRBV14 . TGTGCCAGCAGCCCCGGGGGGGCTAGCTGGGGGATCGAGCAGTACTTC CASSPGGASWGIEQYF
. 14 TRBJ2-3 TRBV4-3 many TGCGCCAGCAGCCCTGGGGGGTTGGGAGATACGCAGTATTTT CASSPGGLGDTQYF
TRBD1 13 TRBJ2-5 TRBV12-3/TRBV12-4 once TGTGCCAGCAGGGACAGGGGCCAAGAGACCCAGTACTTC CASRDRGQETQYF
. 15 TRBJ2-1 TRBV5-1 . TGCGCCAGCAATCGGGACCCGAGCTCCTACAATGAGCAGTTCTTC CASNRDPSSYNEQFF
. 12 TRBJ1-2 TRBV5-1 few TGCGCCAGCAGCCAATACGGGCTTGGCTACACCTTC CASSQYGLGYTF
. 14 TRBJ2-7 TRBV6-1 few TGTGCCAGCAGCCCCGGGACGGCCCCCTACGAGCAGTACTTC CASSPGTAPYEQYF
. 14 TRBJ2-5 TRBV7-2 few TGTGCCAGCAGCTTAGTTGGGGGGACGGAGACCCAGTACTTC CASSLVGGTETQYF
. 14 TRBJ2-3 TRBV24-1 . TGTGCCACCAGTGATTTGGGCAGGCCAGATACGCAGTATTTT CATSDLGRPDTQYF
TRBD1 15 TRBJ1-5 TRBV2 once TGTGCCAGCAGTGACTGGGACAGGGCTGGAACGCCCCAGCATTTT CASSDWDRAGTPQHF
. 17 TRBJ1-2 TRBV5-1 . TGCGCCAGCCGACTTGGAGGGGAACCTCCCCTTAACTATGGCTACACCTTC CASRLGGEPPLNYGYTF
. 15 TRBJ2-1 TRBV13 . TGTGCCAGCAGCTTTGGCCGATCCCACCAACGGGGGCAGTTCTTC CASSFGRSHQRGQFF
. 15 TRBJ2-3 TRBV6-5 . TGTGCCAGCAGTTTCTGGCCCTTAGGGGCAGATACGCAGTATTTT CASSFWPLGADTQYF